The rows below give T cell receptor beta chains drawn from one sample of a study of monozygotic twins with inflammatory bowel disease. TCRdb processed the 5' RACE reads again and assigns one entry to each CDR3 protein, with no DNA. The repertoire table contains a few hundred thousand distinct CDR3 sequences. Material: blood. These receptors were taken from a human donor with ulcerative colitis or Crohn's disease, or a healthy co-twin of an affected twin (not recorded which). CDR3s include the opening cysteine and the closing phenylalanine or tryptophan.

CDR3aa,v_gene,j_gene,len
CASSPPGSNYGYTF,TRBV12-3/TRBV12-4,TRBJ1-2,14
CASSPPRGQGPPEAFF,TRBV18,TRBJ1-1,16
CATSIRQSSQETQYF,TRBV15,TRBJ2-5,15
CASGQTGGNEQFF,TRBV28,TRBJ2-1,13
CATSIPSSGANVLTF,TRBV15,TRBJ2-6,15
CASSRLLLNGYNEQFF,TRBV12-3/TRBV12-4,TRBJ2-1,16
CASSLRQGALYEQYF,TRBV18,TRBJ2-7,15
CSARDGRAGNQPQHF,TRBV20-1,TRBJ1-5,15
CASSPLWVRDGYTF,TRBV7-2,TRBJ1-2,14
CASSRDRSQPQHF,TRBV18,TRBJ1-5,13
CASRSGLADYNEQFF,TRBV5-1,TRBJ2-1,15
CASSLKPGQGSYEQYF,TRBV5-6,TRBJ2-7,16
CAISESQGLNTEAFF,TRBV10-3,TRBJ1-1,15
CASSEGRHTVNTEAFF,TRBV19,TRBJ1-1,16
CASSLGLAGGRQETQYF,TRBV7-2,TRBJ2-5,17
CASSHYPREVGYTF,TRBV3-1,TRBJ1-2,14
CASSFQTGSNSPLHF,TRBV5-6,TRBJ1-6,15
CASSPGGHHTGELFF,TRBV5-5,TRBJ2-2,15
CATSDFGGYTF,TRBV24-1,TRBJ1-2,11
CASTAGPLNIQYF,TRBV12-3/TRBV12-4,TRBJ2-4,13
CASSQDKRPGMVGLNTEAFF,TRBV4-1,TRBJ1-1,20
CASSYGTGTGYEQYF,TRBV5-4,TRBJ2-7,15
CSARAPPGVNSPLHF,TRBV20-1,TRBJ1-6,15
CATSDRDETEAFF,TRBV24-1,TRBJ1-1,13
CASSLAGQIYEQYF,TRBV7-9,TRBJ2-7,14